A selection of T cell receptor beta chains follows, all from one sample in a study of beta chain features in type 1 diabetes. Sequencing used immunoSEQ multiplex PCR; TCRdb keeps in-frame clones, though not all of them. The sample shows hundreds of thousands of clones, around 13% of them seen only once. Sequences were obtained from central memory CD4+ T cells from blood. The receptors were gathered from a man aged 30 to 45 in good health. Each CDR3 is given without its conserved first and last residue.

j_call | v_call | cdr3_length | cdr3_aa
TRBJ2-1 | TRBV6-6 | 10 | ASRSAGGEQF
TRBJ1-5 | TRBV29-1 | 11 | SAGINSNQPQH
TRBJ2-7 | TRBV25-1 | 11 | ASSDQTGREQY
TRBJ2-2 | TRBV7-6 | 14 | ASSLTGGFVTGELF
TRBJ1-2 | TRBV25-1 | 14 | ASSDSVLTSYYGYT
TRBJ2-1 | TRBV2 | 15 | ASNPSNRDTTYNEQF
TRBJ2-1 | TRBV7-2 | 13 | ASSLSGGSGDEQF
TRBJ2-5 | TRBV7-2 | 13 | ASSLVWVGEETQY
TRBJ2-1 | TRBV7-2 | 14 | ASSRQGGQSYNEQF
TRBJ1-1 | TRBV7-9 | 9 | ASSLRREAF
TRBJ1-6 | TRBV6-5 | 13 | ASSYAGPKNSPLH
TRBJ2-5 | TRBV30 | 12 | AWSGRQFGETQY
TRBJ2-1 | TRBV5-6 | 16 | ASSLVDLAGGPLNEQF
TRBJ2-1 | TRBV7-9 | 14 | ASSIRRGGRGDEQF
TRBJ2-5 | TRBV28 | 12 | ASSSAGAWETQY
TRBJ2-5 | TRBV11-2 | 11 | ASSLDSVGTQY
TRBJ2-3 | TRBV27 | 13 | ASREGGTGKDTQY
TRBJ2-3 | TRBV7-3 | 13 | ASSFTSGSTDTQY
TRBJ2-5 | TRBV10-3 | 13 | AISVTAGGQETQY
TRBJ2-3 | TRBV5-6 | 14 | ASSPRTSGRTDTQY
TRBJ1-5 | TRBV6-1 | 12 | ASSDSLGDQPQH
TRBJ2-6 | TRBV7-9 | 11 | ASNRPGANVLT
TRBJ1-2 | TRBV7-6 | 14 | ASSLQDFDGDYGYT
TRBJ2-1 | TRBV11-2 | 13 | ASSRSGQPYNEQF
TRBJ2-1 | TRBV6-6 | 11 | ASSSNTRDEQF
TRBJ1-2 | TRBV25-1 | 11 | ASSLTDSRGYT
TRBJ2-1 | TRBV9 | 13 | ASSVSGGHNNEQF
TRBJ1-2 | TRBV7-2 | 13 | ASSDRTGQMGGYT
TRBJ1-3 | TRBV7-6 | 13 | ASSLGLIPGNTIY
TRBJ2-7 | TRBV11-2 | 10 | ATRQGQYEQY
TRBJ2-7 | TRBV5-6 | 11 | ASSFGTRDEQY
TRBJ2-2 | TRBV11-2 | 10 | ASSRDTGELF
TRBJ1-1 | TRBV19 | 12 | ASIVGGADTEAF
TRBJ2-2 | TRBV7-7 | 13 | ASSQERTLTGELF
TRBJ2-5 | TRBV11-3 | 14 | ASSLDPALRPETQY